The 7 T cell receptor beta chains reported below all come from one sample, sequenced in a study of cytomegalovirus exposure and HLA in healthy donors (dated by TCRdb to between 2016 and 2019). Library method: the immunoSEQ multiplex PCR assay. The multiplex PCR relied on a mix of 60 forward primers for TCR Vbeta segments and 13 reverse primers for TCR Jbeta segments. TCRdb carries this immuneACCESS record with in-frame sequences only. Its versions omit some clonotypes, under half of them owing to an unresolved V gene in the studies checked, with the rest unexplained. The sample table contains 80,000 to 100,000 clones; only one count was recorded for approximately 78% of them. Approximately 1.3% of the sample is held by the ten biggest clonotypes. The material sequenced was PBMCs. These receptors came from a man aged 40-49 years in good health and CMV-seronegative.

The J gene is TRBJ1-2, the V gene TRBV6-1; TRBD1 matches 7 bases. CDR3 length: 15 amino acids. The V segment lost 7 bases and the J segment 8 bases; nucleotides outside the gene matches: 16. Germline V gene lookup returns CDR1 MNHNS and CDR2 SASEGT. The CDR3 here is CASTKEGTVIRGYTF. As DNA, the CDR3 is TGTGCCAGCACCAAAGAGGGGACAGTGATTCGGGGCTACACCTTC.

CDR3 sequence reads: CASSQTGFGNEQYF. CDR3 bases: TGTGCCAGCAGCCAAACGGGGTTTGGCAACGAGCAGTACTTC. V and J are TRBV14 and TRBJ2-7, with D possibly being TRBD2 (5 bases). Trimming removed 2 bases from V and 5 bases from J, with 13 bases in between. CDR1 is SGHDN, CDR2 FVKESK, per germline. The CDR3 runs to 14 residues.

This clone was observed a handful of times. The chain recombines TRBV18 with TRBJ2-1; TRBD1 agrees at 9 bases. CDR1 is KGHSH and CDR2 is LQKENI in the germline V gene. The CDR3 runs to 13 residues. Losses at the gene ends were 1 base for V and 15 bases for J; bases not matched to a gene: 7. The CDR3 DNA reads TGTGCCAGCTCACCACTCCAGGACAGGGGCTCGTTCTTC. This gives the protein CASSPLQDRGSFF. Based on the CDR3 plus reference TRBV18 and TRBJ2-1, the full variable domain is NAGVMQNPRHLVRRRGQEARLRCSPMKGHSHVYWYRQLPEEGLKFMVYLQKENIIDESGMPKERFSAEFPKEGPSILRIQQVVRGDSAAYFCASSPLQDRGSFFGPGTRLTVL.

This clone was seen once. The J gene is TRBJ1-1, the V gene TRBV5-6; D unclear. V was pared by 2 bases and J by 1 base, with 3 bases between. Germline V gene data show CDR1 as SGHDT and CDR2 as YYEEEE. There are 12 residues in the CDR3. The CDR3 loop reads CASSLQNTEAFF. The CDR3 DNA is TGTGCCAGCAGCTTACAGAACACTGAAGCTTTCTTT.

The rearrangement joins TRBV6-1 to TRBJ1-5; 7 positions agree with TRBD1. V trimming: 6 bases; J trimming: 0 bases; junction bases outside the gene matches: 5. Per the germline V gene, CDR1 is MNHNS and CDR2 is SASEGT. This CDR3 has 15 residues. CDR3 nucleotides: TGTGCCAGCAGCGTACAGGGGAATAGCAATCAGCCCCAGCATTTT. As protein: CASSVQGNSNQPQHF.

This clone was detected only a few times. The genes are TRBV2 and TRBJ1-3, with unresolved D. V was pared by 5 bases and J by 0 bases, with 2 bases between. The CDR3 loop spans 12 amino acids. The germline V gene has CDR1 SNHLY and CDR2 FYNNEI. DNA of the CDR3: TGTGCCAGCAGTTACTCTGGAAACACCATATATTTT. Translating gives CASSYSGNTIYF. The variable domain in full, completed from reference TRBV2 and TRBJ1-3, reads EPEVTQTPSHQVTQMGQEVILRCVPISNHLYFYWYRQILGQKVEFLVSFYNNEISEKSEIFDDQFSVERPDGSNFTLKIRSTKLEDSAMYFCASSYSGNTIYFGEGSWLTVV.

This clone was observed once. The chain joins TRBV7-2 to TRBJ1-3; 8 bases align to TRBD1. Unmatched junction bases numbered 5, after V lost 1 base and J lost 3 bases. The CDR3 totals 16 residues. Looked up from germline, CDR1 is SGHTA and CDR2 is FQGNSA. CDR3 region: CASSLVPDRDGNTIYF. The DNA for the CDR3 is TGTGCCAGCAGCTTAGTTCCGGACAGGGATGGAAACACCATATATTTT.